This is a list of T cell receptor beta chains from one sample in a study of cytomegalovirus exposure and HLA in healthy donors. Only in-frame clones appear in the TCRdb table, and some are missing; sequencing was by immunoSEQ multiplex PCR. This table has 95,000 to 150,000 clones, around four fifths appearing once. Sequences were obtained from PBMCs. These receptors were obtained from a middle-aged woman in good health and CMV-seropositive. Each CDR3 is given without its conserved first and last residue. A row's size may be missing; if present it is once, few, many or a size class.

cdr3_aa v_call cdr3_length clone_size
ASSKVTGGSYEQY TRBV28 13 once
ASSESSRDIYNEQF TRBV25-1 14 .
ASSFRDSDNIQY TRBV11-2 12 .
ASSEGVGSPLH TRBV25-1 11 .
ASSPHRDREAYEQY TRBV27 14 .
ASSLAGTGDPTDTQY TRBV7-9 15 .
ASSVGTGNEKLF TRBV9 12 few
ASAPRNPSRRVNEQF TRBV28 15 .
ASSLGGLAGDEQF TRBV7-9 13 few
ASSKPGQGSYEQY TRBV5-4 13 .
ASSVAGGLDEQF TRBV9 12 once
ASSLSGRDGTQY TRBV2 12 .
ASSLSTGGNGYT TRBV5-1 12 .
ASRSPSGSYNEQF TRBV6-5 13 .
ASRGQMPSYEQY TRBV19 12 .
ASSPREGGTQY TRBV7-2 11 .
ASSDGTGRAEAF TRBV10-2 12 few
ASSLTRDTEAF TRBV11-2 11 .
ASSSPGQGSIGETQY TRBV5-4 15 once
ASSLTRLSGEQY TRBV6-1 12 .
ASASSGRKYEQY TRBV5-4 12 .
AWGRTNSPLH TRBV30 10 once
AWADSNTEAF TRBV30 10 .
ASSYPGRAGGPISTDTQY TRBV28 18 few
ASTKAGGFNEQF TRBV19 12 .
ASSYGTVNTEAF TRBV9 12 few
ASSQDRGSGANVLT TRBV4-1 14 few
ASSPGGGNYEQY TRBV25-1 12 .
ASSILSGVRHSPLH TRBV27 14 .
ASSPRGSGGTDTQY TRBV18 14 .
ASSLSVTGELF TRBV5-1 11 .
ASSLTTSGRKPGELF TRBV9 15 few
ASSSSTQGGSDGYT TRBV5-1 14 .
AWGTGTGAYEQY TRBV30 12 .
ASSESDLGGEKLF TRBV25-1 13 .
ASSFTGERPEAF TRBV9 12 .
ASSARGTDTQY TRBV9 11 .
ASSPGQGMVQPQH TRBV28 13 .
ASSEDHLAVSPYEQY TRBV6-1 15 .
AREREDNEQF TRBV30 10 .
ASSRTLAGGHILTDTQY TRBV11-2 17 .
AFLPGGTYEQY TRBV14 11 .
ASSPGTVYEQY TRBV19 11 .
ASSPTTTGGLRRNTIY TRBV18 16 .
ASSLFGSETQY TRBV7-2 11 .